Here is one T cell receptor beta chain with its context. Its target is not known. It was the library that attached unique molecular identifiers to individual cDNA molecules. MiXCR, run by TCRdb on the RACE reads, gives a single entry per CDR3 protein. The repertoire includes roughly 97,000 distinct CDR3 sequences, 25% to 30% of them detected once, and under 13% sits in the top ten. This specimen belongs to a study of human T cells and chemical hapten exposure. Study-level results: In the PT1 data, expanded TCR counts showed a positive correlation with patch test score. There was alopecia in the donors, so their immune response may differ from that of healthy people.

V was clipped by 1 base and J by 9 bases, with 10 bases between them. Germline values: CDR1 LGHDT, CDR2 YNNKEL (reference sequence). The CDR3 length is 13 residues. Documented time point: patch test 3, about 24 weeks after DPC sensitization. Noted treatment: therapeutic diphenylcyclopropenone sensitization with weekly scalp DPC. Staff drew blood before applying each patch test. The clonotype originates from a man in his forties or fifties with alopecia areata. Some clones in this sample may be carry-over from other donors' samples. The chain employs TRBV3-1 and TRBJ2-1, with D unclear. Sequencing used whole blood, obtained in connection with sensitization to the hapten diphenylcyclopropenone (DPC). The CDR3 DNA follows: TGTGCCAGCAGCCAAGTCGAATGGAGTGAGCAGTTCTTC. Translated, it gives CASSQVEWSEQFF.